This entry lists 10 T cell receptor beta chains sequenced from one sample in a study of shared clonotypes between healthy human individuals. Profiled with immunoSEQ multiplex PCR; TCRdb holds only in-frame clones, not every one. In the table there are 550,000 to 800,000 clones, approximately 79% of which are singletons. Specimen: memory CD4+ T cells sorted from blood. Subset here: CD45RA-negative fraction. Receptors originate from a woman in her twenties or thirties in good health.

The chain is built from TRBV28 and TRBJ2-5; the D gene could be TRBD1 or TRBD2 (5 bases each). V lost 6 bases to trimming and J lost 4 bases, with 15 bases between them. The CDR3 loop spans 14 amino acids. Per germline, CDR1 MDHEN and CDR2 SYDVKM. The chain's CDR3 is CASSRGMGLETQYF. DNA of the CDR3: TGTGCCAGCAGCCGGGGTATGGGGCTAGAGACCCAGTACTTC.

The chain couples TRBV7-2 to TRBJ2-1; D may be TRBD2 (5 bases). The CDR3 extends over 14 amino acids. V lost 4 bases and J lost 3, with 10 bases in between. Germline V gene sequence: CDR1 SGHTA, CDR2 FQGNSA. CDR3 amino acids: CASSSYGDYNEQFF. As DNA, the CDR3 is TGTGCCAGCAGCTCGTACGGGGACTACAATGAGCAGTTCTTC.

This clone was seen just once. This rearrangement joins TRBV6-1 to TRBJ1-5, with TRBD1 matching over 7 bases. In germline, CDR1 is MNHNS, CDR2 SASEGT. The CDR3 contains 14 residues. With V trimmed by 9 bases and J by 0 bases, 5 bases remained unmatched. The CDR3 DNA follows: TGTGCCAGTACAGGGGTCTCTAGCAATCAGCCCCAGCATTTT. Translated: CASTGVSSNQPQHF.

CDR3 in amino acids: CASRATSGNIGEQYF. The CDR3 nucleotides read TGTGCCAGCAGGGCAACTAGCGGGAACATAGGGGAGCAGTACTTC. The V gene is TRBV2, the J gene TRBJ2-7, with 10 bases fitting TRBD2. The trim removed 6 bases at V and 7 bases at J, leaving 12 bases unmatched. Germline-derived CDR1 and CDR2 are SNHLY and FYNNEI. The CDR3 extends over 15 amino acids.

The V call is TRBV4-1, the J call TRBJ1-1; D uncertain. The CDR3 consists of 15 residues. V lost 2 bases and J 1 base, leaving 11 bases between the germline ends. CDR1 is MGHRA, CDR2 YSYEKL, per germline. The CDR3 reads CASSQTRDWNTEAFF. In DNA, the CDR3 is TGCGCCAGCAGCCAAACACGAGACTGGAACACTGAAGCTTTCTTT.

This sequence joins TRBV6-1 and TRBJ2-5; 7 bases align to TRBD1. V shed 4 bases and J 2 bases; nucleotides not matched to a gene: 7. The CDR3 runs 15 residues. From germline, CDR1 is MNHNS and CDR2 SASEGT. DNA of the CDR3: TGTGCCAGCAGTGTCTGGGGACAGATACAAGAGACCCAGTACTTC. Its translation is CASSVWGQIQETQYF.

V usage is TRBV5-5 and J usage is TRBJ2-2; unclear D gene. V was trimmed by 2 bases and J by 6 bases, leaving 14 bases between them. CDR1 and CDR2 from the germline V gene are SGHKS and YYEKEE (reference sequence). This CDR3 region has 15 residues. The CDR3 sequence: CASSFSLTGAGELFF. In nucleotides, the CDR3 is TGTGCCAGCAGCTTTTCCCTGACTGGCGCCGGGGAGCTGTTTTTT.

The rearrangement uses TRBV4-2 and TRBJ2-2; 8 bases fit TRBD2. The CDR3 is 16 amino acids. Germline CDR1 reads LGHNA; CDR2 reads YNFKEQ. The V segment lost 2 bases and the J segment 6 bases; nucleotides outside the gene matches: 8. CDR3 sequence: CASSQMSGGPAGELFF. CDR3 DNA sequence: TGTGCCAGCAGCCAAATGTCGGGAGGGCCCGCCGGGGAGCTGTTTTTT.

The chain uses TRBV7-8 and TRBJ2-7; D is possibly TRBD1 (5 bases). V shed 6 bases and J shed 2 bases, with 14 bases lying between them. CDR3 length: 14 amino acids. The germline gives CDR1 SGHVS, CDR2 FQNEAQ. CDR3 region: CASRSTAQAYEQYF. In DNA form, the CDR3 reads TGTGCCAGCAGATCGACAGCCCAAGCCTACGAGCAGTACTTC.

The chain couples TRBV11-2 to TRBJ2-1; D may correspond to TRBD1 or TRBD2 (6 bases each). Trimming took off 5 bases at V and 1 base at J, with 18 bases between the two ends. The CDR3 consists of 17 residues. Germline V gives CDR1 SGHAT, CDR2 FQNNGV. This CDR3 reads CASSVLTGGNSYNEQFF. The CDR3 nucleotides are TGTGCCAGCAGCGTACTGACAGGAGGGAATTCCTACAATGAGCAGTTCTTC.